The TCR beta chain under discussion was sequenced for a study of blood T cell repertoires in COVID-19. There are 12 residues in the CDR3. The germline CDR1 and CDR2 sequences are GTSNPN and SVGIG (reference sequence). V dropped 3 bases and J dropped 5 bases, with 11 bases sitting between them. Sequencing was performed with immunoSEQ multiplex PCR; in TCRdb, only in-frame clones are kept and a portion is missing. The sample lists approximately 140,000 clones, 88% seen once, with roughly a tenth in the top ten. This chain connects TRBV30 to TRBJ2-7, with D perhaps matching TRBD1 (6 bases). The source of this sequence is a middle-aged man with active or convalescent COVID-19. Sequenced sample: peripheral blood. The CDR3 nucleotides read TGTGCCTGGAGCAGGGGAAGGAACGAGCAGTACTTC. Translating it yields CAWSRGRNEQYF.